What follows are 29 T cell receptor beta chains derived from one specimen sequenced in a study of blood T cell repertoires in COVID-19. Generated by immunoSEQ multiplex PCR, the TCRdb table keeps only in-frame clones and is missing some. The sample includes about 44,000 clones, over 70% seen only once; the top ten take 1% to 1.5%. Sequencing was carried out using peripheral blood. All receptors derive from a woman between 35 and 50 years old with acute or convalescent COVID-19.

V usage is TRBV28 and J usage is TRBJ2-3; 7 bases map to TRBD2. Germline V gene lookup returns CDR1 MDHEN and CDR2 SYDVKM. V was pared by 1 base and J by 2 bases, with 12 bases of the junction left unmatched. This CDR3 has 18 residues. CDR3 in DNA: TGTGCCAGCAGTTTATATTTAAGTAGCGGGTTAAACACAGATACGCAGTATTTT. Translation gives CASSLYLSSGLNTDTQYF.

The rearrangement joins TRBV3-1 (or the pseudogene TRBV3-2) to TRBJ1-1; the D gene is possibly TRBD1 (6 bases). The CDR3 has 15 residues. Trimming left V 0 bases short and J 5 bases short, with 13 bases between. Germline V gene data show CDR1 as LGHDT and CDR2 as YNNKEL (reference sequence). The CDR3 protein is CASSQERVRGTEAFF. The CDR3 DNA is TGTGCCAGCAGCCAAGAACGGGTTAGGGGGACTGAAGCTTTCTTT.

CDR3 nucleotide sequence: TGTGCCGTAGGGGGGACAGGGGGAAATAATGAAAAACTGTTTTTT. As protein: CAVGGTGGNNEKLFF. The chain joins TRBV25-1 to TRBJ1-4; the match to TRBD1 covers 11 bases. Per germline, CDR1 MGHDK and CDR2 SYGVNS. The junction had 9 bases not matched to a gene; V was cut back by 11 bases and J by 4 bases. CDR3 length: 15 amino acids. Variable domain in full (rest from reference TRBV25-1 and TRBJ1-4): EADIYQTPRYLVIGTGKKITLECSQTMGHDKMYWYQQDPGMELHLIHYSYGVNSTEKGDLSSESTVSRIRTEHFPLTLESARPSHTSQYLCAVGGTGGNNEKLFFGSGTQLSVL.

This clone was found once. The chain joins TRBV13 to TRBJ2-3, with 15 bases lining up with TRBD2. CDR1 is PRHDT and CDR2 is FYEKMQ in the germline V gene (reference sequence). The CDR3 runs to 17 residues. V was clipped by 5 bases and J by 5 bases; unmatched bases: 8. The DNA for the CDR3 is TGTGCCAGCAGCCTTGGACTAGCGGGGGGGCAGGGAGATACGCAGTATTTT. Its translation: CASSLGLAGGQGDTQYF.

J is TRBJ2-6 and V is TRBV2; 9 bases align to TRBD1. Trimming at V came to 7 bases and at J to 0 bases, leaving 7 bases not matched to a gene. The germline V gene encodes CDR1 SNHLY and CDR2 FYNNEI. CDR3 length: 17 residues. Here the CDR3 reads CASTGDRVLSGANVLTF. In DNA, the CDR3 is TGTGCCAGCACGGGGGACAGGGTTCTCTCTGGGGCCAACGTCCTGACTTTC.

The CDR3 loop is CASSLWVGQSSGNTIYF. CDR3 bases: TGTGCCAGCAGCTTATGGGTGGGGCAAAGCTCTGGAAACACCATATATTTT. The chain recombines TRBV7-8 with TRBJ1-3; possible D gene TRBD1, 5 bases. Trimming pared 2 bases from V and 0 bases from J, leaving 14 bases between. CDR1 is SGHVS, CDR2 FQNEAQ, per germline. The CDR3 is 17 amino acids.

This clone was seen a handful of times. This chain links TRBV30 with TRBJ2-5, with D maybe TRBD1 (5 bases). Germline lookup yields CDR1 GTSNPN and CDR2 SVGIG (reference sequence). The V end lost 0 bases, the J end lost 7 bases, and 12 bases lay between the germline ends. This CDR3 comprises 13 residues. CDR3 DNA: TGTGCCTGGAGTGTAGGATACCAGGGGACCCAGTACTTC. It encodes CAWSVGYQGTQYF.

The chain links TRBV11-2 to TRBJ1-1; no firm D call. Germline V gives CDR1 SGHAT, CDR2 FQNNGV. The length of the CDR3 is 19 residues. V was pared by 0 bases and J by 0 bases, with 20 bases between. The CDR3 here is CASSLDILAPRPLNTEAFF. The CDR3 nucleotides are TGTGCCAGCAGCTTAGATATCCTGGCTCCTCGCCCCCTGAACACTGAAGCTTTCTTT.

The V and J genes are TRBV3-1 (or the pseudogene TRBV3-2) and TRBJ1-5; 8 nucleotides line up with TRBD1. V shed 4 bases, J shed 2 bases, and the junction held 1 base outside the gene matches. CDR3 length: 14 residues. CDR1 LGHDT and CDR2 YNNKEL come from the germline V gene (reference sequence). CDR3 region: CASSLGQGNQPQHF. As DNA, the CDR3 is TGTGCCAGCAGCCTGGGACAGGGCAATCAGCCCCAGCATTTT.

The rearrangement links TRBV5-5 to TRBJ2-7; 9 bases line up with TRBD1. This CDR3 is 15 amino acids long. The germline V gene encodes CDR1 SGHKS and CDR2 YYEKEE (reference sequence). V lost 0 bases and J lost 1; bases outside the gene matches: 2. CDR3 residues: CASSLDGTGSYEQYF. Written as DNA, the CDR3 is TGTGCCAGCAGCTTGGATGGGACAGGGTCCTACGAGCAGTACTTC.

The rearrangement joins TRBV5-5 to TRBJ2-7; TRBD1 aligns across 7 bases. The CDR3 extends over 16 amino acids. Per germline, CDR1 SGHKS and CDR2 YYEKEE (reference sequence). V trimming: 3 bases; J trimming: 5 bases; junction bases outside the gene matches: 14. The CDR3 loop is CASSSIGTGVDNEQYF. DNA of the CDR3: TGTGCCAGCAGCTCGATAGGCACAGGGGTGGATAACGAGCAGTACTTC.

This chain connects TRBV28 to TRBJ2-4, with D possibly matching TRBD2 (6 bases). Trimming pared 5 bases from V and 6 bases from J, leaving 14 bases between. CDR1 MDHEN and CDR2 SYDVKM come from the germline V gene. The CDR3 sequence is 14 residues long. The CDR3 spells CASSLYEGGNIQYF. For the CDR3, the DNA is TGTGCCAGCAGTCTATACGAGGGAGGAAACATTCAGTACTTC.

The V and J genes are TRBV5-8 and TRBJ1-2, with a weak D call TRBD1 (5 bases). V shed 1 base and J shed 4 bases, with 11 bases lying between them. Per the germline V gene, CDR1 is SGHTS and CDR2 is YDEGEE. This CDR3 has 14 amino acids. CDR3 amino acids: CASSLFRALYGYTF. The CDR3 nucleotides read TGTGCCAGCAGCTTGTTCAGGGCCCTCTATGGCTACACCTTC.

This chain uses TRBV27 with TRBJ1-1; no reliable D call. The CDR3 contains 14 residues. Trimming took off 3 bases at V and 9 bases at J, with 17 bases between the two ends. Germline V gene lookup returns CDR1 MNHEY and CDR2 SMNVEV (reference sequence). The CDR3 spells CASSLDSTLIKAFF. The CDR3 DNA reads TGTGCCAGCAGTTTGGACTCGACTCTAATCAAAGCTTTCTTT.

The genes are TRBV7-8 and TRBJ2-7; possibly TRBD2 for D (5 bases). The germline V and J ends were trimmed by 5 bases and 5 bases, with 10 bases remaining between them. This CDR3 is 12 amino acids long. Germline V gene lookup returns CDR1 SGHVS and CDR2 FQNEAQ. CDR3 residues: CASSPGKDEQYF. Written as DNA, the CDR3 is TGTGCCAGCAGCCCCGGGAAGGACGAGCAGTACTTC.

The gene calls are TRBV5-1 and TRBJ2-7, with a tentative D call TRBD2 (6 bases). Germline assignment: CDR1 SGHRS and CDR2 YFSETQ. The V end lost 5 bases, the J end lost 2 bases, and 14 bases lay between the germline ends. CDR3 length equals 14 residues. The CDR3 reads CASSMGLTTYEQYF. CDR3 bases: TGCGCCAGCAGTATGGGACTTACTACCTACGAGCAGTACTTC. Filled out from reference TRBV5-1 and TRBJ2-7, the complete variable domain reads KAGVTQTPRYLIKTRGQQVTLSCSPISGHRSVSWYQQTPGQGLQFLFEYFSETQRNKGNFPGRFSGRQFSNSRSEMNVSTLELGDSALYLCASSMGLTTYEQYFGPGTRLTVT.

This clone was counted once. The chain links TRBV12-3 or TRBV12-4 to TRBJ2-5; D may be TRBD1 (5 bases). The CDR3 spans 13 residues. V was pared by 3 bases and J by 5 bases, with 10 bases between. Here the CDR3 reads CASSLQGGETQYF. The CDR3, as DNA: TGTGCCAGCAGTTTGCAGGGTGGGGAGACCCAGTACTTC.

V gene TRBV2 combines with J gene TRBJ2-3, with D maybe TRBD1 (6 bases). The germline V gene encodes CDR1 SNHLY and CDR2 FYNNEI. This CDR3 has 15 residues. The V gene lost 7 bases and the J gene lost 0 bases, with 14 bases spanning the gap. This CDR3 is CASKVDQGSTDTQYF. Written as DNA, the CDR3 is TGTGCCAGCAAGGTTGACCAGGGGAGCACAGATACGCAGTATTTT.

The chain employs TRBV7-3 and TRBJ1-1; maybe TRBD1 (5 bases). The CDR3 extends over 14 amino acids. Trimming removed 2 bases at V and 7 bases at J, with 14 bases between. Germline CDR1 is SGHTA and CDR2 is FQGTGA. For the CDR3, the DNA is TGTGCCAGCAGCTTAGGGGATATAAGGGGTGAAGCTTTCTTT. It encodes CASSLGDIRGEAFF.

The genes are TRBV5-1 and TRBJ1-1; D is unresolved. The germline gives CDR1 SGHRS, CDR2 YFSETQ. CDR3 length: 14 residues. The V and J ends lost 0 bases and 1 base respectively, with 7 bases between them. In nucleotides, the CDR3 is TGCGCCAGCAGCTTGGATGACTGGAACACTGAAGCTTTCTTT. It specifies CASSLDDWNTEAFF.

V gene TRBV10-3 combines with J gene TRBJ1-1, with D possibly TRBD1 on 5 matching bases. Trimming shortened V by 3 bases and J by 5 bases, and 16 bases separated the two germline ends. The CDR3 consists of 15 residues. The germline gives CDR1 ENHRY, CDR2 SYGVKD. The CDR3 sequence: CAISERLGGRTEAFF. DNA for the CDR3: TGTGCCATCAGTGAAAGACTCGGGGGTCGTACTGAAGCTTTCTTT.

This chain uses TRBV4-3 with TRBJ1-4; 8 bases are a match to TRBD1. The V and J ends lost 4 bases and 4 bases, in that order; junction bases with no gene match: 5. The germline gives CDR1 LGHNA, CDR2 YSLEER. CDR3 size: 15 residues. The CDR3 here is CASSPGGQGNEKLFF. Here the CDR3 DNA reads TGCGCCAGCAGCCCAGGCGGACAGGGTAATGAAAAACTGTTTTTT.

This chain uses TRBV7-2 with TRBJ1-6; 8 bases fit TRBD1. After removal of 3 bases from V and 10 bases from J, the junction contained 8 bases not matched to a gene. This CDR3 comprises 15 residues. CDR1 is SGHTA and CDR2 is FQGNSA in the germline V gene. In DNA form, the CDR3 reads TGTGCCAGCAGCTTGACAGGGGTGGGTCGGTCACCCCTCCACTTT. Its translation is CASSLTGVGRSPLHF.

This clone showed up just a few times. The chain is built from TRBV19 and TRBJ1-2, with TRBD1 matching over 8 bases. Trimming took 7 bases from V and 4 from J; bases not matched to a gene: 8. The length of the CDR3 is 14 residues. Germline V lookup: CDR1 LNHDA, CDR2 SQIVND (reference sequence). The CDR3 region has the DNA TGTGCCAGTAACAGGGGGACAGGCGTCTATGGCTACACCTTC. It specifies CASNRGTGVYGYTF.

The V and J genes are TRBV30 and TRBJ2-1; 10 nucleotides align to TRBD2. This CDR3 contains 15 residues. Germline V gene sequence: CDR1 GTSNPN, CDR2 SVGIG (reference sequence). V gave up 2 bases and J gave up 16 bases; unmatched junction bases: 17. CDR3 coding DNA: TGTGCCTGGAGTCAAGACCGAGCGGGAGGGCCAAGAGGCTTCTTC. This gives the protein CAWSQDRAGGPRGFF.

The V gene is TRBV7-2, the J gene TRBJ2-7, with D tentatively TRBD1 (6 bases). Trimming removed 2 bases at V and 0 bases at J, with 8 bases between. There are 14 residues in the CDR3. Germline V gene sequence: CDR1 SGHTA, CDR2 FQGNSA. The DNA for the CDR3 is TGTGCCAGCAGCTTACAGGGGAGCTCCTACGAGCAGTACTTC. It specifies CASSLQGSSYEQYF.

The chain uses TRBV30 and TRBJ1-5; TRBD1 matches at 7 bases. The V gene end was trimmed by 1 base and the J gene end by 2 bases; junction bases not matched to a gene: 5. Germline values: CDR1 GTSNPN, CDR2 SVGIG (reference sequence). The CDR3 has 15 residues. CDR3 in DNA: TGTGCCTGGAGTGAGAGGACAGGAGGCAATCAGCCCCAGCATTTT. This codes for CAWSERTGGNQPQHF.

The chain combines TRBV7-9 with TRBJ2-7, with 13 bases identical to TRBD2. The V and J ends lost 5 bases and 7 bases, in that order; junction bases with no gene match: 8. CDR1 and CDR2 (germline): SEHNR, FQNEAQ (reference sequence). The CDR3 spans 15 residues. CDR3 sequence reads: CASSIPGLAGSEQYF. The CDR3 DNA is TGTGCCAGCAGCATACCGGGACTAGCGGGGAGTGAGCAGTACTTC. Full variable domain (outside the CDR3, taken from reference TRBV7-9 and TRBJ2-7): DTGVSQNPRHKITKRGQNVTFRCDPISEHNRLYWYRQTLGQGPEFLTYFQNEAQLEKSRLLSDRFSAERPKGSFSTLEIQRTEQGDSAMYLCASSIPGLAGSEQYFGPGTRLTVT.

This chain links TRBV9 with TRBJ2-2; D is unresolved. The CDR3 has 13 residues. V lost 4 bases and J 8 bases, leaving 12 bases between the germline ends. Germline V gene lookup returns CDR1 SGDLS and CDR2 YYNGEE. The CDR3 reads CASSLLVNGELFF. The CDR3 DNA reads as TGTGCCAGCAGCCTCCTCGTAAATGGGGAGCTGTTTTTT. Looking up the rest from reference TRBV9 and TRBJ2-2 gives the full variable domain: DSGVTQTPKHLITATGQRVTLRCSPRSGDLSVYWYQQSLDQGLQFLIQYYNGEERAKGNILERFSAQQFPDLHSELNLSSLELGDSALYFCASSLLVNGELFFGEGSRLTVL.